Each of the 8 T cell receptor beta chains below was sequenced from the same sample in a study of blood T cell repertoires in COVID-19. Assay: immunoSEQ multiplex PCR; the TCRdb copy retains only in-frame clones and omits some. The table lists fewer than 250,000 clones, roughly 82% of them singletons. The sequenced material came from peripheral blood. Receptors originate from a woman aged 70-85 years with acute or convalescent COVID-19.

The chain carries TRBV5-4 and TRBJ2-5, with TRBD1 identical over 11 bases. V was pared by 4 bases and J by 2 bases, with 7 bases of the junction left unmatched. This CDR3 contains 16 residues. The V gene's germline CDR1 is SGHNT and CDR2 YYREEE (reference sequence). This CDR3 is CASSGGDRGFQETQYF. The CDR3 DNA sequence: TGTGCCAGCAGCGGTGGGGACAGGGGGTTTCAAGAGACCCAGTACTTC.

V is TRBV6-5 and J is TRBJ2-2, with D unresolved. Per the germline V gene, CDR1 is MNHEY and CDR2 is SVGAGI. The CDR3 sequence is 12 residues long. Trimming removed 6 bases from V and 3 bases from J, with 5 bases in between. The CDR3 reads CASRRDTGELFF. The DNA for the CDR3 is TGTGCCAGCAGGCGAGACACCGGGGAGCTGTTTTTT.

The chain has TRBV7-6 and TRBJ1-6, with 8 bases fitting TRBD1. The CDR3 spans 16 residues. V trimming: 4 bases; J trimming: 3 bases; junction bases outside the gene matches: 5. Germline V gene lookup returns CDR1 SGHVS and CDR2 FNYEAQ. The CDR3, as DNA: TGTGCCAGCAGCTCCGACAGGGGACGCTATAATTCACCCCTCCACTTT. It is translated as CASSSDRGRYNSPLHF.

V is TRBV30 and J is TRBJ2-2, with D possibly being TRBD1 (5 bases). In germline, CDR1 is GTSNPN, CDR2 SVGIG (reference sequence). The length of the CDR3 is 13 residues. The ends were cut back, 2 bases at V and 1 base at J, with 5 bases in the middle. CDR3 DNA: TGTGCCTGGAGTAGGGGGAACACCGGGGAGCTGTTTTTT. Protein product: CAWSRGNTGELFF.

The CDR3 loop reads CASSLSGGFGYTF. The CDR3 coding sequence is TGTGCCAGCAGTCTGTCAGGGGGGTTTGGCTACACCTTC. This chain links TRBV27 with TRBJ1-2; 7 bases align to TRBD1. V was clipped by 5 bases and J by 7 bases; unmatched bases: 7. The CDR3 consists of 13 residues. CDR1 and CDR2 (germline): MNHEY, SMNVEV (reference sequence).

The J gene is TRBJ2-7, the V gene TRBV10-3; the D is unclear. Trimming cost V 3 bases and J 2 bases, with 8 bases left between them. The CDR3 spans 13 residues. CDR1 and CDR2 from the germline V gene are ENHRY and SYGVKD. The CDR3 DNA sequence: TGTGCCATCAGTGACCAGTCAACCTACGAGCAGTACTTC. Amino acid sequence: CAISDQSTYEQYF.

The chain recombines TRBV6-6 with TRBJ1-1; D is undetermined. V gave up 6 bases and J gave up 11 bases, with 19 bases separating them. The CDR3 is made up of 13 amino acids. CDR1 and CDR2 from the germline V gene are MNHNY and SVGAGI (reference sequence). CDR3 loop: CASSQTTNSWAFF. The CDR3, as DNA: TGTGCCAGCAGCCAAACTACGAATAGTTGGGCTTTCTTT.

This clone has just one count. The gene calls are TRBV10-1 and TRBJ1-1; weak D call: TRBD1 (5 bases). Trimming left V 3 bases short and J 1 base short, with 9 bases between. Looked up from germline, CDR1 is WNHNN and CDR2 is SYGVQD (reference sequence). This CDR3 is built from 14 residues. This CDR3 is CASSDPGRNTEAFF. CDR3 bases: TGCGCCAGCAGTGACCCAGGGCGGAACACTGAAGCTTTCTTT.